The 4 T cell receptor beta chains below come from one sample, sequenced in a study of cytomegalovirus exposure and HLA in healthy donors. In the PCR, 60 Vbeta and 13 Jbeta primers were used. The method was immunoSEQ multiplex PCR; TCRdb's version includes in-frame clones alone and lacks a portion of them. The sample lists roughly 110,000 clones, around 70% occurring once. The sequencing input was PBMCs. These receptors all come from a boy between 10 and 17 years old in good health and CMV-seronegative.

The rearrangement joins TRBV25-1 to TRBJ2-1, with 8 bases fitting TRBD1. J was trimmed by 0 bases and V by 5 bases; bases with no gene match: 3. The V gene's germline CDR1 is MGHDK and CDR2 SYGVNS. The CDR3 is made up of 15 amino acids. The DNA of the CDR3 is TGTGCCAGCAGTAAAACAGGGGGCTCCTACAATGAGCAGTTCTTC. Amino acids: CASSKTGGSYNEQFF.

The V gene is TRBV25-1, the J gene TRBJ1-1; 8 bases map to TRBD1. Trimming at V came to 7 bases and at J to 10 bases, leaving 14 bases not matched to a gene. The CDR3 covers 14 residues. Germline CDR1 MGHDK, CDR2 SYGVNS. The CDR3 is CASTMILRGHGAFF. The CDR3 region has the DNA TGTGCCAGCACCATGATCCTCAGGGGGCACGGAGCTTTCTTT.

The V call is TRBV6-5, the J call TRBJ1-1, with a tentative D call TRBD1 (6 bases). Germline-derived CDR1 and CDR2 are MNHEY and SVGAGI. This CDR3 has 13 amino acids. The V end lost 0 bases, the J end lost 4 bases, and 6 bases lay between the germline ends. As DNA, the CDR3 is TGTGCCAGCAGTTACTCCAGGGGCACTGAAGCTTTCTTT. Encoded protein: CASSYSRGTEAFF.

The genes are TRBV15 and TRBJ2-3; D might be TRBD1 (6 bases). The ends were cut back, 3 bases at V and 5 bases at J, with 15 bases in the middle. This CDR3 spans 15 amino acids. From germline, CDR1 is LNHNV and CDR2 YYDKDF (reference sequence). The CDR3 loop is CATSSYRVIVDTQYF. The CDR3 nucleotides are TGTGCCACCAGCAGCTACAGGGTAATAGTAGATACGCAGTATTTT.